Listed below are T cell receptor beta chains from one sample, sequenced in a study of regulatory T cells in long-lasting Graves disease. TCRdb re-derived calls from the multiplex PCR reads in MiXCR, one entry per CDR3 protein. The profile covers about 530,000 distinct CDR3 sequences, with about 16% appearing a single time and 25% taken by the ten largest. This sample was also put to use in a study of T cells in Graves' hyperthyroidism and ophthalmopathy.

The source was peripheral blood mononuclear cells (PBMCs), collected at new diagnosis, from a patient treated with antithyroid drugs. Source of these receptors: a woman aged 40 to 65 with Graves disease. Each CDR3 is given with its conserved first and last residue. A D gene is named only where the DNA matches it firmly. Not every row has a clone size; where given, it reads once, few, many or a size class.

v_call	clone_size	d_call	j_call	cdr3_aa	cdr3_nt
TRBV11-2	many	.	TRBJ2-7	CASSLAQGREQYF	TGTGCCAGCAGCTTAGCCCAGGGGCGTGAGCAGTACTTC
TRBV5-1	.	.	TRBJ1-6	CASSLGPTEGSPLHF	TGCGCCAGCAGCTTGGGACCCACCGAGGGTTCACCCCTCCACTTT
TRBV12-3/TRBV12-4	.	TRBD2	TRBJ2-1	CASSLSGGRGNEQFF	TGTGCCAGCAGTCTTAGCGGGGGGCGAGGGAATGAGCAGTTCTTC
TRBV20-1	many	.	TRBJ2-5	CSARERGGPQETQYF	TGCAGTGCTAGGGAAAGGGGCGGTCCTCAAGAGACCCAGTACTTC
TRBV20-1	.	.	TRBJ1-1	CSALLPTGRNTEAFF	TGCAGTGCCCTACTACCCACAGGAAGAAACACTGAAGCTTTCTTT
TRBV5-5	many	TRBD1	TRBJ1-6	CASSLGTGVSYNSPLHF	TGTGCCAGCAGTCTTGGGACAGGGGTATCCTATAATTCACCCCTCCACTTT
TRBV12-3/TRBV12-4	many	.	TRBJ1-5	CASSLEGIFQPQHF	TGTGCCAGCAGTTTAGAGGGAATCTTCCAGCCCCAGCATTTT
TRBV28	many	.	TRBJ1-2	CASTTVNYGYTF	TGTGCCAGCACGACAGTTAACTATGGCTACACCTTC
TRBV30	.	.	TRBJ2-2	CAWSAGELFF	TGTGCCTGGAGTGCCGGGGAGCTGTTTTTT
TRBV10-3	many	TRBD1	TRBJ2-7	CAIKRTGAVSYEQYF	TGTGCCATCAAACGGACAGGGGCCGTATCCTACGAGCAGTACTTC
TRBV12-3/TRBV12-4	many	.	TRBJ1-2	CASSLMAEAGYTF	TGTGCCAGCAGTTTAATGGCAGAGGCTGGCTACACCTTC
TRBV5-5	many	.	TRBJ2-7	CASSHGQGREQYF	TGTGCCAGCAGCCACGGTCAGGGGAGGGAGCAGTACTTC
TRBV6-1	many	TRBD2	TRBJ2-7	CASGTSPTYEQYF	TGTGCCAGCGGGACTAGCCCAACCTACGAGCAGTACTTC
TRBV5-1	.	.	TRBJ2-1	CASGLMDGSSYNEQFF	TGCGCCAGCGGACTTATGGACGGGAGCTCCTACAATGAGCAGTTCTTC
TRBV4-1	.	.	TRBJ2-1	CASSQDPHNEQFF	TGCGCCAGCAGCCAAGATCCGCACAATGAGCAGTTCTTC
TRBV20-1	.	TRBD1	TRBJ1-1	CSARDPRQGRAEAFF	TGCAGTGCTAGAGACCCCCGACAGGGGAGGGCTGAAGCTTTCTTT
TRBV12-3/TRBV12-4	.	.	TRBJ2-2	CASTLSGGLRELFF	TGTGCCAGCACCCTGTCAGGCGGTTTAAGGGAGCTGTTTTTT
TRBV12-3/TRBV12-4	few	TRBD2	TRBJ2-1	CASTSAGGPYNEQFF	TGTGCCAGCACCTCGGCGGGGGGGCCCTACAATGAGCAGTTCTTC
TRBV10-3	many	TRBD1	TRBJ1-1	CAISESAGGTIEAFF	TGTGCCATCAGTGAGTCGGCAGGGGGGACGATTGAAGCTTTCTTT
TRBV27	many	.	TRBJ2-7	CASSLSIAYEQYF	TGTGCCAGCAGTTTATCGATTGCCTACGAGCAGTACTTC
TRBV6-1	many	.	TRBJ2-1	CASTLWGESYNEQFF	TGTGCCAGCACCCTTTGGGGGGAATCCTACAATGAGCAGTTCTTC
TRBV18	many	.	TRBJ1-2	CASSPLADDYGYTF	TGTGCCAGCTCACCACTGGCGGACGACTATGGCTACACCTTC
TRBV9	.	TRBD1	TRBJ1-5	CASSVAGRGPSQPQHF	TGTGCCAGCAGCGTAGCTGGCAGGGGGCCTAGTCAGCCCCAGCATTTT
TRBV10-3	.	.	TRBJ2-3	CAISFRAMGGTDTQYF	TGTGCCATCAGTTTTAGAGCTATGGGGGGCACAGATACGCAGTATTTT
TRBV24-1	many	.	TRBJ2-3	CATRGGTDTDTQYF	TGTGCCACCAGGGGCGGGACAGATACAGATACGCAGTATTTT
TRBV10-3	many	.	TRBJ1-2	CAISHGQSYGYTF	TGTGCCATCAGTCACGGACAGTCCTATGGCTACACCTTC
TRBV6-1	many	.	TRBJ1-1	CASSGQGETEAFF	TGTGCCAGCAGTGGGCAGGGAGAAACTGAAGCTTTCTTT